This entry lists 4 T cell receptor beta chains sequenced from one sample in a study of PD-L1 blockade in urothelial cancer. Clones were read by immunoSEQ multiplex PCR, and TCRdb kept only the in-frame ones, dropping some. The sample holds tens of thousands of clones, 79% seen once. The sample's time point: peripheral blood 6 weeks after treatment start. Sequenced here: PBMCs, sampled around atezolizumab (anti-PD-L1) treatment. All receptors derive from a man in his 70s with urothelial cancer.

The V call is TRBV7-2, the J call TRBJ1-5; D not certain. Germline-derived CDR1 and CDR2 are SGHTA and FQGNSA. CDR3 size: 13 residues. The germline V and J ends were trimmed by 3 bases and 4 bases, with 7 bases remaining between them. The DNA of the CDR3 is TGTGCCAGCAGCTTTTCGGGGAATCAGCCCCAGCATTTT. Translating it yields CASSFSGNQPQHF.

This chain links TRBV28 with TRBJ2-5; TRBD2 matches 8 bases. CDR1 MDHEN and CDR2 SYDVKM come from the germline V gene. This CDR3 is built from 15 residues. The junction had 1 base not matched to a gene; V was cut back by 1 base and J by 0 bases. The CDR3 region has the DNA TGTGCCAGCAGTTTATACGGGGGGGACCAAGAGACCCAGTACTTC. Translating it yields CASSLYGGDQETQYF.

In its sample, this clone was seen a few times. CDR3 sequence: CASSQLVGNIQYF. As DNA, the CDR3 is TGCGCCAGCAGCCAACTAGTTGGAAACATTCAGTACTTC. The gene calls are TRBV4-1 and TRBJ2-4; no clear D gene. In germline, CDR1 is MGHRA, CDR2 YSYEKL. The V gene lost 2 bases and the J gene lost 6 bases, with 8 bases spanning the gap. CDR3 length: 13 amino acids.

This clone has only a few counts. The rearrangement joins TRBV9 to TRBJ2-5; 15 bases are shared with TRBD2. This CDR3 has 19 amino acids. Germline values: CDR1 SGDLS, CDR2 YYNGEE. Unmatched junction bases numbered 11, after V lost 0 bases and J lost 5 bases. The CDR3 DNA reads TGTGCCAGCAGCGTAGGGACTAGCGGGAGGGGAGCACGGGGGGAGACCCAGTACTTC. This codes for CASSVGTSGRGARGETQYF.